This TCR beta chain was found in a study of cytomegalovirus exposure and HLA in healthy donors. Study as a whole: Out of 150 million to 200 million T cells, an earlier analysis found some 120 million unique TCR beta sequences in total. The study, taken as a whole, reports: With later analysis, a missense DCLRE1C variant became linked to TCR beta V- and J-gene trimming.

A multiplex PCR was run with 60 Vbeta primers and 13 Jbeta primers. The protocol was immunoSEQ multiplex PCR, while the TCRdb copy is restricted to in-frame clones and leaves out a portion. This sample has around 130,000 clones; around three quarters occur once, and the top ten carry approximately 5.5%. Note on this clone: Antigen: not known.

The ends lost 2 bases at V and 4 bases at J; junction bases unmatched: 3. The CDR3 sequence is 14 residues long. CDR1 and CDR2 (germline): SGHNT, YYREEE (reference sequence). This chain uses TRBV5-4 with TRBJ2-5; 9 bases map to TRBD2. This receptor was taken from a man younger than 35 in good health and CMV-seropositive. The sample was PBMCs. In DNA, the CDR3 is TGTGCCAGCAGCTTTGGGACTAGCCGAGAGACCCAGTACTTC. Its translation: CASSFGTSRETQYF.